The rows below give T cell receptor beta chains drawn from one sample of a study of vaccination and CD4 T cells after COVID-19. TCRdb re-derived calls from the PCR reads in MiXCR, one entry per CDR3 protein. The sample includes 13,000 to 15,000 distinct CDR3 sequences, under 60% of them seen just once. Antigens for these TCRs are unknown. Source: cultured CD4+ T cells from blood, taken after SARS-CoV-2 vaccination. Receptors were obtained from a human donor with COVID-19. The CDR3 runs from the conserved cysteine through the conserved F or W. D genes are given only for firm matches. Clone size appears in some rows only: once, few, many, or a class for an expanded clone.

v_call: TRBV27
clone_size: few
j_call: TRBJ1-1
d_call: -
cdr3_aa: CASSLGYEAFF
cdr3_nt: TGTGCCAGCAGTTTGGGGTATGAAGCTTTCTTT

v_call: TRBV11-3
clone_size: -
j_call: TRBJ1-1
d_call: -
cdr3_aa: CASSSVFPRNTEAFF
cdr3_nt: TGTGCCAGCAGCTCGGTTTTCCCCCGGAACACTGAAGCTTTCTTT

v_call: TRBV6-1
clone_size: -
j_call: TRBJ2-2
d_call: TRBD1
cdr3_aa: CASKTGTGSTGELFF
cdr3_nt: TGTGCCAGCAAGACGGGGACAGGGAGCACCGGGGAGCTGTTTTTT

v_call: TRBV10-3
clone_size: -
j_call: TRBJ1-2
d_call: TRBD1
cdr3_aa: CAIMQGGDYGYTF
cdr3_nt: TGTGCCATCATGCAGGGGGGGGACTATGGCTACACCTTC

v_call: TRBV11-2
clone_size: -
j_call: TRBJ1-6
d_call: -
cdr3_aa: CASSYPQGPYNSPLHF
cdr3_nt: TGTGCCAGCAGCTATCCACAGGGACCCTATAATTCACCCCTCCACTTT

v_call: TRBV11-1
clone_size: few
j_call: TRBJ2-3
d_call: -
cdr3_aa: CASRNIPPGAGTDTQYF
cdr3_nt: TGTGCCAGCAGAAATATTCCCCCGGGGGCAGGCACAGATACGCAGTATTTT

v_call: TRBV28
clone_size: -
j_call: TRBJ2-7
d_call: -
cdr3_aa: CASSPPIPGNEQYF
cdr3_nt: TGTGCCAGCAGTCCCCCGATCCCCGGGAACGAGCAGTACTTC

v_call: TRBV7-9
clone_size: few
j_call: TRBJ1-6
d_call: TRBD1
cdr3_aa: CASSPDRGSPLHF
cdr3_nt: TGTGCCAGCAGCCCAGACAGGGGCTCACCCCTCCACTTT

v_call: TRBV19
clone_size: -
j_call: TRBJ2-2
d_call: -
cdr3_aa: CASSAQGNTGELFF
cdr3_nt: TGTGCCAGTAGTGCCCAGGGTAACACCGGGGAGCTGTTTTTT

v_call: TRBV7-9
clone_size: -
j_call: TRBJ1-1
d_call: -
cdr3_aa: CASSLETGANTEAFF
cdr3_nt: TGTGCCAGCAGCTTAGAAACGGGGGCGAACACTGAAGCTTTCTTT

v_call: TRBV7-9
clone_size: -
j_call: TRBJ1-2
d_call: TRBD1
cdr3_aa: CASSLALTGRGNGYTF
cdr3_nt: TGTGCCAGCAGCTTAGCCTTGACAGGGCGGGGGAATGGCTACACCTTC

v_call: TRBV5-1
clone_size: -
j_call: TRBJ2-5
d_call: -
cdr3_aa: CASSFRNSQETQYF
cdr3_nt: TGCGCCAGCAGCTTCCGCAATTCCCAAGAGACCCAGTACTTC

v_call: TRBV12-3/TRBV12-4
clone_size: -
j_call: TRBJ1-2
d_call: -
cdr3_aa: CASSFTRTYGYTF
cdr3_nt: TGTGCCAGCAGTTTCACTAGGACCTATGGCTACACCTTC

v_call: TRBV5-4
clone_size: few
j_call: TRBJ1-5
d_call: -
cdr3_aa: CASSLEPYQPQHF
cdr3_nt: TGTGCCAGCAGCTTGGAACCATATCAGCCCCAGCATTTT

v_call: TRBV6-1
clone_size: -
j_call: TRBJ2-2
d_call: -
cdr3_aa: CASSEPSGTLNTGELFF
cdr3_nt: TGTGCCAGCAGTGAACCCTCCGGGACACTGAACACCGGGGAGCTGTTTTTT

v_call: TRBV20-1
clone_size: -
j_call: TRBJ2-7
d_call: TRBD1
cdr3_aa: CSAWGQGEYEQYF
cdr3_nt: TGCAGTGCATGGGGACAGGGGGAGTACGAGCAGTACTTC

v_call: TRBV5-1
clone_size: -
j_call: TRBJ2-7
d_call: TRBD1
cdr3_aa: CASSLRQGYYEQYF
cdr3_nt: TGCGCCAGCAGCTTGAGACAGGGATACTACGAGCAGTACTTC

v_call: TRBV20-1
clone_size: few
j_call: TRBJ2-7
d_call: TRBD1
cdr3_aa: CSARGTGVHEQYF
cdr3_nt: TGCAGTGCTAGGGGGACAGGGGTCCACGAGCAGTACTTC

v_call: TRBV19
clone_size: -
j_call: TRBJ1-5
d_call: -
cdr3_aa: CASSIGGRVDQPQHF
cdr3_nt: TGTGCCAGTAGTATTGGTGGACGGGTAGATCAGCCCCAGCATTTT

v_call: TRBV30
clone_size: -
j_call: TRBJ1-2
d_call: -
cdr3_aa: CAWSTRWGNYGYTF
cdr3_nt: TGTGCCTGGAGTACAAGGTGGGGAAACTATGGCTACACCTTC

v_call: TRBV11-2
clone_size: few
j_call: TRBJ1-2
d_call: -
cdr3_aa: CASSDLGGYGYTF
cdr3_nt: TGTGCCAGCAGCGACCTGGGGGGGTATGGCTACACCTTC

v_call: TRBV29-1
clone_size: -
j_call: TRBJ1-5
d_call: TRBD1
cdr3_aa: CSVAGAGTGGNQPQHF
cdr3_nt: TGCAGCGTCGCCGGGGCCGGGACAGGGGGCAATCAGCCCCAGCATTTT

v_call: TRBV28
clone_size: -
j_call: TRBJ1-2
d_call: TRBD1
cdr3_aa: CASPGTGRYGYTF
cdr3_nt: TGTGCCAGCCCTGGGACAGGGAGATATGGCTACACCTTC

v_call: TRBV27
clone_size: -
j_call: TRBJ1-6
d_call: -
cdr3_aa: CASSPIRGNRSPLHF
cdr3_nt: TGTGCCAGCAGTCCGATCCGGGGGAATCGTTCACCCCTCCACTTT

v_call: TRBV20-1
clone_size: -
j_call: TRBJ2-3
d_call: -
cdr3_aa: CSARELGAGTDTQYF
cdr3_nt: TGCAGTGCTAGAGAGTTGGGGGCGGGAACAGATACGCAGTATTTT

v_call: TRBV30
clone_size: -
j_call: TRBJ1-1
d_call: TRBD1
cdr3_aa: CAWQGAEDTEAFF
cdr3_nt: TGTGCCTGGCAGGGGGCGGAGGACACTGAAGCTTTCTTT

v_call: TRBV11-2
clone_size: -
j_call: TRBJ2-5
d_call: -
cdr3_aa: CASSQGVLRETQYF
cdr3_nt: TGTGCCAGCAGCCAAGGTGTTTTGAGGGAGACCCAGTACTTC

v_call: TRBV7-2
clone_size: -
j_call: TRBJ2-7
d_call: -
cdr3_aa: CASSLGAGREQYF
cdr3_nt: TGTGCCAGCAGCTTAGGGGCAGGAAGAGAGCAGTACTTC

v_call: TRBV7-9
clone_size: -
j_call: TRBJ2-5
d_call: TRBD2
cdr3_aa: CASSSLRAQGLKETQYF
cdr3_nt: TGTGCCAGCAGCAGCTTACGGGCTCAGGGACTAAAAGAGACCCAGTACTTC

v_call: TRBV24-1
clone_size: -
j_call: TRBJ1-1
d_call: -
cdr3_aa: CATSDIGPMLDTEAFF
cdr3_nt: TGTGCCACCAGTGATATCGGGCCAATGCTAGACACTGAAGCTTTCTTT

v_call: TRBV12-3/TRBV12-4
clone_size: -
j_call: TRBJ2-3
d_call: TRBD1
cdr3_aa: CASSSRGTGVADTQYF
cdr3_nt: TGTGCCAGCAGTTCAAGAGGGACAGGGGTTGCAGATACGCAGTATTTT

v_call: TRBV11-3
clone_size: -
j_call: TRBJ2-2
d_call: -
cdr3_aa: CASSPDGAGELFF
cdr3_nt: TGTGCCAGCAGCCCCGATGGGGCCGGGGAGCTGTTTTTT

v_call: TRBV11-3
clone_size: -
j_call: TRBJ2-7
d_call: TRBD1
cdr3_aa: CASSLLSGQGAGEQYF
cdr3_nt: TGTGCCAGCAGCCTCCTTTCGGGACAGGGGGCGGGCGAGCAGTACTTC

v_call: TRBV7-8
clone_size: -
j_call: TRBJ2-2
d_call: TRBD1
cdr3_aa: CASSLATGGLTGELFF
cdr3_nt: TGTGCCAGCAGCTTAGCAACAGGGGGACTCACCGGGGAGCTGTTTTTT

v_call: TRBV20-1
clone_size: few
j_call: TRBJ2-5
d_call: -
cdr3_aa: CSARDSSSSQETQYF
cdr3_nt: TGCAGTGCTAGAGATAGTTCGTCCTCGCAAGAGACCCAGTACTTC

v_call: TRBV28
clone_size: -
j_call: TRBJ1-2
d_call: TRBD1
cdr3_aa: CASSSDRGRWRHYGYTF
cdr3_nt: TGTGCCAGCAGTTCCGACAGGGGGCGTTGGAGACACTATGGCTACACCTTC

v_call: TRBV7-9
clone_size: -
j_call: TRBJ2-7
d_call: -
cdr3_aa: CASSLYTYEQYF
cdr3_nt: TGTGCCAGCAGCCTATATACCTACGAGCAGTACTTC

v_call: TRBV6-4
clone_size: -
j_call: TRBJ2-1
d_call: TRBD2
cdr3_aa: CASSDSGLAGLNEQFF
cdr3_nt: TGTGCCAGCAGTGACAGTGGTCTAGCGGGGCTGAATGAGCAGTTCTTC

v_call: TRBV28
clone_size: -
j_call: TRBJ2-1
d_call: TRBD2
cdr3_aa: CAINRGGLNNEQFF
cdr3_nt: TGTGCCATCAATCGGGGAGGGCTAAACAATGAGCAGTTCTTC

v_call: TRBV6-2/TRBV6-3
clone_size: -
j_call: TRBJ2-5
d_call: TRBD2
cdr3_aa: CASSPGGAGEGETQYF
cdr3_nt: TGTGCCAGCAGTCCCGGAGGAGCGGGGGAGGGGGAGACCCAGTACTTC

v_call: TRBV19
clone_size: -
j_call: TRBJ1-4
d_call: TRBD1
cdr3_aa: CASSIAGQGRTNEKLFF
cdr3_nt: TGTGCCAGTAGTATTGCGGGACAGGGTCGAACTAATGAAAAACTGTTTTTT

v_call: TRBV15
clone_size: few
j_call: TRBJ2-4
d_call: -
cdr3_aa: CATSRDQGLRENIQYF
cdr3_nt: TGTGCCACCAGCAGAGATCAGGGCCTGAGGGAAAACATTCAGTACTTC